A selection of T cell receptor beta chains follows, all from one sample in a study of shared clonotypes between healthy human individuals. The data were produced by immunoSEQ multiplex PCR, yet TCRdb's version contains in-frame clones alone and is incomplete. Altogether roughly 2.1 million clones are present, about 92% being singletons, with the ten largest covering 1.5% to 2%. Sequencing was done on a sample of naive CD8+ T cells from PBMCs. All receptors derive from a man between 18 and 29 years old in good health. Some clones in this sample may be carry-over from other donors' samples. The CDR3 runs from the conserved cysteine through the conserved F or W. Each record gives: D gene, clone size, J gene, V gene, CDR3 protein, CDR3 DNA. D genes are given only for firm matches. The listing skips clone size in some rows; elsewhere it reads once, few, many or a size class.

D: .
size: .
J: TRBJ2-7
V: TRBV14
CDR3: CASSLFFVHEQYF
DNA: TGTGCCAGCAGTCTGTTTTTTGTTCACGAGCAGTACTTC

D: TRBD1
size: .
J: TRBJ2-7
V: TRBV6-1
CDR3: CASSEGRTGVHEQYF
DNA: TGTGCCAGCAGTGAAGGGCGGACAGGGGTCCACGAGCAGTACTTC

D: .
size: .
J: TRBJ2-6
V: TRBV27
CDR3: CATQITVQGNSGANVLTF
DNA: TGTGCCACCCAAATCACAGTACAGGGAAACTCTGGGGCCAACGTCCTGACTTTC

D: TRBD1
size: .
J: TRBJ1-2
V: TRBV5-8
CDR3: CAAGQGFTGYTF
DNA: TGTGCAGCAGGACAGGGCTTTACTGGCTACACCTTC

D: TRBD1
size: .
J: TRBJ1-1
V: TRBV28
CDR3: CASRRARDREAFF
DNA: TGTGCCAGCAGACGAGCCCGGGACAGGGAGGCTTTCTTT

D: .
size: .
J: TRBJ2-7
V: TRBV27
CDR3: CASSLVGGIYEQYF
DNA: TGTGCCAGCAGTTTAGTGGGGGGAATTTACGAGCAGTACTTC

D: .
size: .
J: TRBJ2-7
V: TRBV27
CDR3: CASSLLGATTSSYEQYF
DNA: TGTGCCAGCAGTTTACTGGGCGCCACGACCTCCTCCTACGAGCAGTACTTC

D: TRBD1
size: .
J: TRBJ2-7
V: TRBV28
CDR3: CASEKNRGSYEQYF
DNA: TGTGCCAGCGAGAAAAACAGGGGATCCTACGAGCAGTACTTC

D: TRBD1
size: once
J: TRBJ2-3
V: TRBV5-8
CDR3: CANARTGGGFDTDTQYF
DNA: TGTGCCAATGCAAGGACAGGGGGAGGATTCGACACAGATACGCAGTATTTT

D: .
size: .
J: TRBJ1-2
V: TRBV2
CDR3: CASPGGGGSTKGYTF
DNA: TGTGCCAGCCCTGGCGGGGGAGGGTCGACTAAAGGCTACACCTTC

D: .
size: .
J: TRBJ2-7
V: TRBV7-8
CDR3: CASSLEGHLRNEQYF
DNA: TGTGCCAGCAGCTTAGAAGGCCACCTCAGGAACGAGCAGTACTTC

D: .
size: once
J: TRBJ2-3
V: TRBV2
CDR3: CASRALGTDTQYF
DNA: TGTGCCAGCCGCGCCTTGGGTACAGATACGCAGTATTTT

D: .
size: once
J: TRBJ1-5
V: TRBV6-6
CDR3: CAVSASYSNQPQHF
DNA: TGTGCCGTTTCCGCCTCCTATAGCAATCAGCCCCAGCATTTT

D: .
size: once
J: TRBJ1-4
V: TRBV27
CDR3: CASRSVGFANEKLFF
DNA: TGTGCCAGCAGGTCTGTGGGGTTCGCTAATGAAAAACTGTTTTTT

D: TRBD2
size: .
J: TRBJ2-7
V: TRBV5-1
CDR3: CASSYGTSGNYEQYF
DNA: TGCGCCAGCAGCTATGGGACTAGCGGAAACTACGAGCAGTACTTC

D: .
size: .
J: TRBJ2-6
V: TRBV7-6
CDR3: CASSLGGNGANVLTF
DNA: TGTGCCAGCAGCTTAGGAGGGAACGGGGCCAACGTCCTGACTTTC

D: TRBD1
size: .
J: TRBJ2-7
V: TRBV27
CDR3: CASSRPGTGSEQYF
DNA: TGTGCCAGCAGCCGTCCCGGGACAGGGTCCGAGCAGTACTTC

D: TRBD2
size: once
J: TRBJ2-1
V: TRBV5-3
CDR3: CARSKGQGTPGLAGGLYNEQFF
DNA: TGTGCCAGAAGCAAGGGACAGGGGACACCGGGACTAGCGGGAGGACTTTACAATGAGCAGTTCTTC

D: .
size: .
J: TRBJ2-7
V: TRBV7-2
CDR3: CASSLGGANQYEQYF
DNA: TGTGCCAGCAGCTTGGGCGGAGCGAACCAGTACGAGCAGTACTTC

D: .
size: .
J: TRBJ2-7
V: TRBV28
CDR3: CATSAGSYEQYF
DNA: TGTGCCACATCGGCGGGATCCTACGAGCAGTACTTC

D: .
size: .
J: TRBJ2-7
V: TRBV30
CDR3: CAWSVTWGVGEQYF
DNA: TGTGCCTGGAGTGTAACGTGGGGGGTTGGCGAGCAGTACTTC

D: TRBD1
size: .
J: TRBJ2-7
V: TRBV5-1
CDR3: CASSPWTGTTYEQYF
DNA: TGCGCCAGCAGCCCGTGGACAGGCACGACCTACGAGCAGTACTTC

D: .
size: .
J: TRBJ2-7
V: TRBV7-2
CDR3: CASSPRPLERQYF
DNA: TGTGCCAGCAGCCCACGACCTCTCGAACGGCAGTACTTC

D: .
size: few
J: TRBJ2-2
V: TRBV7-9
CDR3: CASSYLNTGELFF
DNA: TGTGCCAGCAGCTACCTAAACACCGGGGAGCTGTTTTTT

D: .
size: .
J: TRBJ1-3
V: TRBV27
CDR3: CASIHGGTIYF
DNA: TGTGCCAGCATCCATGGTGGGACCATATATTTT

D: .
size: .
J: TRBJ1-5
V: TRBV4-3
CDR3: CASSQDLSPPQHF
DNA: TGCGCCAGCAGCCAAGACTTATCCCCGCCCCAGCATTTT

D: TRBD2
size: .
J: TRBJ2-1
V: TRBV9
CDR3: CASSGTTGLGKDSYNEQFF
DNA: TGTGCCAGCAGCGGGACGACGGGACTAGGTAAGGACTCCTACAATGAGCAGTTCTTC

D: .
size: .
J: TRBJ2-1
V: TRBV12-2
CDR3: CASRLFPDDSPYNEQFF
DNA: TGTGCAAGTCGCTTATTTCCGGACGACAGCCCGTACAATGAGCAGTTCTTC

D: TRBD1
size: .
J: TRBJ2-1
V: TRBV30
CDR3: CAWRDGQGVYNEQFF
DNA: TGTGCCTGGAGGGACGGACAGGGGGTTTACAATGAGCAGTTCTTC

D: TRBD1
size: .
J: TRBJ1-2
V: TRBV10-3
CDR3: CAISGDRALFYGYTF
DNA: TGTGCCATCAGTGGAGACAGGGCTCTCTTCTATGGCTACACCTTC

D: .
size: .
J: TRBJ2-5
V: TRBV7-9
CDR3: CASDRQTHQETQYF
DNA: TGTGCCAGCGACAGACAGACGCACCAAGAGACCCAGTACTTC

D: TRBD2
size: .
J: TRBJ2-7
V: TRBV7-3
CDR3: CASSPGLAGEQYF
DNA: TGTGCCAGCAGCCCAGGACTAGCGGGCGAGCAGTACTTC

D: .
size: .
J: TRBJ1-4
V: TRBV19
CDR3: CASSSRGPGATNEKLFF
DNA: TGTGCCAGTAGTTCCCGGGGGCCGGGAGCAACTAATGAAAAACTGTTTTTT

D: .
size: .
J: TRBJ2-7
V: TRBV6-5
CDR3: CASRTLAPAYEQYF
DNA: TGTGCCAGCAGAACCTTGGCCCCGGCCTACGAGCAGTACTTC

D: .
size: .
J: TRBJ2-2
V: TRBV4-1
CDR3: CASSHTQGWAGELFF
DNA: TGCGCCAGCAGCCACACACAGGGTTGGGCCGGGGAGCTGTTTTTT

D: .
size: .
J: TRBJ2-2
V: TRBV5-6
CDR3: CASSPTQGTGTGELFF
DNA: TGTGCCAGCAGCCCCACCCAGGGGACGGGCACCGGGGAGCTGTTTTTT

D: .
size: .
J: TRBJ2-3
V: TRBV4-1
CDR3: CASSQGDSTLDTQYF
DNA: TGCGCCAGCAGCCAAGGAGACTCAACCCTTGATACGCAGTATTTT

D: .
size: .
J: TRBJ2-3
V: TRBV4-1
CDR3: CASSQGGVTDTQYF
DNA: TGCGCCAGCAGCCAGGGGGGAGTTACAGATACGCAGTATTTT

D: .
size: .
J: TRBJ2-7
V: TRBV5-6
CDR3: CASSLGGPEVQYF
DNA: TGTGCCAGCAGCTTAGGCGGACCTGAGGTGCAGTACTTC

D: .
size: .
J: TRBJ2-3
V: TRBV28
CDR3: CASSFLVRGKVTQYF
DNA: TGTGCCAGCAGTTTTTTAGTTAGGGGGAAAGTTACGCAGTATTTT

D: TRBD1
size: .
J: TRBJ2-1
V: TRBV29-1
CDR3: CSPGGQGGEQFF
DNA: TGCAGCCCCGGGGGACAGGGGGGAGAGCAGTTCTTC

D: TRBD2
size: .
J: TRBJ2-1
V: TRBV7-2
CDR3: CASSSWTSGKVEQFF
DNA: TGTGCCAGCAGCTCCTGGACTAGCGGGAAGGTTGAGCAGTTCTTC

D: .
size: .
J: TRBJ1-2
V: TRBV6-1
CDR3: CASSEALRRGSGYTF
DNA: TGTGCCAGCAGTGAAGCGCTTCGCCGGGGCTCTGGCTACACCTTC

D: .
size: .
J: TRBJ2-2
V: TRBV12-2
CDR3: CASRCDRENGAGELFF
DNA: TGTGCAAGTCGCTGTGACAGGGAGAATGGAGCCGGGGAGCTGTTTTTT

D: TRBD1
size: once
J: TRBJ2-4
V: TRBV29-1
CDR3: CSVVHSGQRNIQYF
DNA: TGCAGCGTGGTCCACTCGGGACAGCGAAACATTCAGTACTTC